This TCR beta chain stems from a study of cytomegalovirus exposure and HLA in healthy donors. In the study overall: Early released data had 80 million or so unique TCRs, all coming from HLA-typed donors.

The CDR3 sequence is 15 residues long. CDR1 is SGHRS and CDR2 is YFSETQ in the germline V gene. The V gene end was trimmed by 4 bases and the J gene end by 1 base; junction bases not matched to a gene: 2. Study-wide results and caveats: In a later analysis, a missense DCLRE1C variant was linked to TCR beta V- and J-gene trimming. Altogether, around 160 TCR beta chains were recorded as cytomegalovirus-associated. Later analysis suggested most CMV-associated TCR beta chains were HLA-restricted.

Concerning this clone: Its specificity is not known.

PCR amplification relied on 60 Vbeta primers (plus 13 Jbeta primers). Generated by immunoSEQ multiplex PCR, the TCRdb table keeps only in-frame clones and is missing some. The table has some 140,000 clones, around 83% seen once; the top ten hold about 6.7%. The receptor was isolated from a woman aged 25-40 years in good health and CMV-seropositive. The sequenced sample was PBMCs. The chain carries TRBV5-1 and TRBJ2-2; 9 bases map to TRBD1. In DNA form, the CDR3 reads TGCGCCAGCAGCGGGACAGGGCAGAACACCGGGGAGCTGTTTTTT. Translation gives CASSGTGQNTGELFF.